This entry lists 11 T cell receptor beta chains sequenced from one sample in a study of blood T cell repertoires in COVID-19. Some clones are missing from TCRdb's copy, which holds only in-frame ones; the method was immunoSEQ multiplex PCR. This table has more than 200,000 clones, about 88% appearing once. Sequences were obtained from peripheral blood. The receptors originated from a man aged 30 to 39 with active or convalescent COVID-19.

The genes are TRBV3-1 (or the pseudogene TRBV3-2) and TRBJ1-1, with 8 bases matching TRBD1. Trimming at V came to 1 base and at J to 4 bases, leaving 2 bases not matched to a gene. Germline V gene data show CDR1 as LGHDT and CDR2 as YNNKEL (reference sequence). This CDR3 spans 14 amino acids. CDR3 loop: CASSQGTGLTEAFF. The CDR3 DNA sequence: TGTGCCAGCAGCCAAGGGACAGGGCTCACTGAAGCTTTCTTT.

This clone appeared once. The chain carries TRBV29-1 and TRBJ1-2; TRBD1 matches 9 bases. Germline trimming cut 6 bases from V and 4 bases from J; bases unmatched to any gene: 6. CDR3 size: 13 residues. Germline V lookup: CDR1 SQVTM, CDR2 ANQGSEA. DNA for the CDR3: TGCAGCGTGAGACAGGGGGACGGCTATGGCTACACCTTC. The encoded protein is CSVRQGDGYGYTF.

The V call is TRBV7-3, the J call TRBJ2-2; the match to TRBD1 covers 10 bases. Trimming cost V 5 bases and J 7 bases; bases outside gene matches: 10. Germline values: CDR1 SGHTA, CDR2 FQGTGA. The CDR3 consists of 16 residues. Here the CDR3 DNA reads TGTGCCAGCAGCCGCCGAGGGACAGGGGATGTCGGGGAGCTGTTTTTT. This translates into CASSRRGTGDVGELFF.

This rearrangement joins TRBV6-5 to TRBJ1-4; 7 nucleotides match TRBD1. Germline V lookup: CDR1 MNHEY, CDR2 SVGAGI. V was clipped by 2 bases and J by 8 bases; unmatched bases: 5. The CDR3 covers 14 residues. Written as DNA, the CDR3 is TGTGCCAGCAGTTACACTCAGGGGGACGAAAAACTGTTTTTT. This codes for CASSYTQGDEKLFF.

This chain joins TRBV10-3 and TRBJ2-1, with TRBD2 matching over 10 bases. This CDR3 contains 14 residues. Germline V CDR1 and CDR2: ENHRY, SYGVKD. Losses at the gene ends were 8 bases for V and 6 bases for J; bases not matched to a gene: 7. CDR3 residues: CAIQAASGGNEQFF. In DNA, the CDR3 is TGTGCCATCCAGGCGGCTAGCGGGGGCAATGAGCAGTTCTTC.

This clone was seen only once. The CDR3 is CASSLDPSGVTGELFF. The CDR3 DNA reads as TGTGCCAGCAGCTTAGATCCTAGCGGTGTCACCGGGGAGCTGTTTTTT. The chain links TRBV11-2 to TRBJ2-2; 7 nucleotides match TRBD2. The V gene end was trimmed by 0 bases and the J gene end by 4 bases; junction bases not matched to a gene: 5. CDR3 length: 16 residues. Per the germline V gene, CDR1 is SGHAT and CDR2 is FQNNGV.

V usage is TRBV4-1 and J usage is TRBJ1-1; no reliable D call. In germline, CDR1 is MGHRA, CDR2 YSYEKL. CDR3 length equals 13 residues. Trimming took 4 bases from V and 5 from J, leaving 11 bases between them. CDR3 DNA sequence: TGCGCCAGCAGCCTTAGCGGAGGAACTGAAGCTTTCTTT. It specifies CASSLSGGTEAFF.

The V and J genes are TRBV27 and TRBJ1-4, with TRBD1 matching 7 bases. CDR1 and CDR2 (germline): MNHEY, SMNVEV (reference sequence). This CDR3 has 14 residues. Trimming took 6 bases from V and 3 from J; bases not matched to a gene: 4. In DNA, the CDR3 is TGTGCCAGCAGCCTGGGACAGTCTAATGAAAAACTGTTTTTT. The encoded protein is CASSLGQSNEKLFF.

V gene TRBV6-5 combines with J gene TRBJ1-2, with 9 positions matching TRBD1. The germline V gene has CDR1 MNHEY and CDR2 SVGAGI. Germline trimming cut 9 bases from V and 6 bases from J; bases unmatched to any gene: 14. The CDR3 is 15 amino acids. CDR3 in amino acids: CARLGTGRVIDGYTF. The CDR3 coding sequence is TGTGCCAGGTTAGGGACAGGGAGGGTAATCGATGGCTACACCTTC.

V usage is TRBV11-2 and J usage is TRBJ2-3, with TRBD2 matching over 7 bases. CDR1 is SGHAT, CDR2 FQNNGV, per germline. CDR3 size: 15 residues. The J segment lost 1 base and the V segment lost 8 bases, leaving 9 bases of the junction unmatched. DNA of the CDR3: TGTGCCAGCGGCAAGTGGGCGGGGGGCACAGATACGCAGTATTTT. This codes for CASGKWAGGTDTQYF.

The gene calls are TRBV7-7 and TRBJ2-5; a weak D match, TRBD2 (6 bases). With 1 base removed from V and 5 bases from J, the gap between germline ends came to 11 bases. This CDR3 is 14 amino acids long. Germline V gene data show CDR1 as SSHAT and CDR2 as FNYEAQ (reference sequence). The CDR3 loop reads CASSLGRGIETQYF. CDR3 coding DNA: TGTGCCAGCAGCTTAGGGCGGGGAATCGAGACCCAGTACTTC.